The rows below give T cell receptor beta chains drawn from one sample of a study of blood T cell repertoires in COVID-19. Sequencing was performed with immunoSEQ multiplex PCR; in TCRdb, only in-frame clones are kept and a portion is missing. Among approximately 16,000 clones, 70% to 90% were seen once, and the ten largest hold less than 4%. The sample consisted of peripheral blood. The receptors were sampled from a human donor in a cohort sampled during active COVID-19. Each CDR3 is given without its conserved first and last residue. Size tells how often a clone was seen (once, few, many) or the class of an expanded clone, and some rows leave it out.

v_call clone_size cdr3_aa
TRBV3-1/TRBV3-2 - ASSQVGPTVEKLF
TRBV6-5 - ASLQPGLGNQPQH
TRBV6-2/TRBV6-3 - ASSYLSVRERGYSNQPQH
TRBV19 - ASRGGQKFTEAF
TRBV6-1 - ASSERAGGYNYGYT
TRBV12-3/TRBV12-4 few ASSDRFVGAF
TRBV12-3/TRBV12-4 - ASGGPYEQY
TRBV30 - AGGGGAWYEQY
TRBV3-1/TRBV3-2 - ASSQGQVRVEQY
TRBV6-4 - ASSASGSGTGELF
TRBV5-4 - ASSEGTSGGAYNEQF
TRBV18 - ASSDSAATNEKLF
TRBV3-1/TRBV3-2 - ASSLRTGGGYNEQF
TRBV6-6 - ASSPGREQPQH
TRBV6-5 - ASSYSRQGGYEQY
TRBV28 - ASRGQGTQPQH
TRBV5-1 - ASSLEGGGANVLT
TRBV24-1 - ATSDSSDSFYGYT
TRBV12-3/TRBV12-4 - ASSFGGIGYT
TRBV5-6 once ASSPPSGRDGSYEQY
TRBV19 - ASSLGTGSPGNEQF
TRBV27 - ASRGTANEKLF
TRBV10-3 - AISESPSGNSYEQY
TRBV5-6 - ASSLAGLDTQY
TRBV10-3 - AISEAGDGTEAF
TRBV18 - ASSQGNNEKLF
TRBV12-2 once ASRARGGPTDTQY
TRBV18 once ASSPTTGGSGANVLT
TRBV6-5 - ASSPSDRDTGELF
TRBV5-1 - ASRPSGSGRTDTQY
TRBV5-1 - ASSLTELYGYT
TRBV2 - ASKRVGDEKLF
TRBV6-6 once ASTTAGSGNTIY
TRBV14 - ASSRRGPMNTEAF
TRBV25-1 - ASSVGGTADTQY
TRBV19 - ASSIKESNYGYT